This T cell receptor beta chain derives from a study of blood T cell repertoires in COVID-19. Study context: Researchers got acute and convalescent COVID-19 samples from the United States, Italy and Spain. Sources were T cells, B-cell-depleted T cells, or PBMCs; the material itself was cDNA or gDNA.

The CDR3 is made up of 15 amino acids. Trimming left V 1 base short and J 4 bases short, with 14 bases between. Germline assignment: CDR1 SGHNT and CDR2 YYREEE (reference sequence). Per the authors' pipeline: Quantification of nucleated cells was approximated via reference gene primer amplification. The table came from immunoSEQ multiplex PCR; TCRdb's copy has only in-frame clones and leaves some out. The DNA gave D and trimming, while V, J and clone size come from that table. The sample has tens of thousands of clones; 80% are singletons. This TCR derives from a woman aged 80 or over with acute or convalescent COVID-19. V usage is TRBV5-4 and J usage is TRBJ1-2; perhaps TRBD1 as D (6 bases). The sequenced material came from peripheral blood. CDR3 DNA: TGTGCCAGCAGCTTGCCCACAGGGTACAGCTATGGCTACACCTTC. Translated, it gives CASSLPTGYSYGYTF.